Reported below is one TCR beta chain. The data derive from a study of OX40 agonist ivuxolimab in advanced cancers. The wider study: Among those enrolled, mean age was around 60 years (range about 23 to 85) and about 79% were male. Two cutaneous melanoma patients and one hepatocellular carcinoma patient, three in all, had partial responses.

CDR1 and CDR2 (germline): MGHRA, YSYEKL. V was pared by 1 base and J by 0 bases, with 15 bases between. CDR3 size: 17 residues. Clones were read by immunoSEQ multiplex PCR, and TCRdb kept only the in-frame ones, dropping some. The sample shows some 87,000 clones, approximately 91% of them seen only once. The clonotype was recovered from an adult with an advanced solid tumor such as melanoma, head and neck, liver or kidney cancer. Specimen: CD4+ or CD8+ T cells sorted from blood, collected in a trial of the OX40 agonist ivuxolimab. The J gene is TRBJ1-1, the V gene TRBV4-1; D ambiguous. The CDR3 sequence: CASSQVLLGGMNTEAFF. The DNA of the CDR3 is TGCGCCAGCAGCCAAGTGCTCCTCGGCGGGATGAACACTGAAGCTTTCTTT.